The next 27 T cell receptor beta chains were all read from a single sample in a study of T cells in Graves' hyperthyroidism and ophthalmopathy. TCR beta CDR3 regions were amplified from RNA. The HTBI set primed first-round TCR CDR3 RT-PCR. TCRdb analysed the multiplex PCR reads with MiXCR anew, one entry per CDR3 protein. The data show 200,000 to 250,000 distinct CDR3 sequences, with approximately 25% seen just once and about 40% held by the top ten. Input material: blood. These receptors were taken from a woman in her thirties or forties with Graves' ophthalmopathy.

Many counts were recorded for this clonotype. The chain combines TRBV11-2 with TRBJ2-7, with a possible D match to TRBD2 (6 bases). The CDR3 consists of 16 residues. V shed 4 bases and J shed 5 bases, with 21 bases lying between them. The germline V gene has CDR1 SGHAT and CDR2 FQNNGV. The CDR3, as DNA: TGTGCCAGCAGCTATCTGCGCGGGGCCCCTCTAGACGAGCAGTACTTC. It encodes CASSYLRGAPLDEQYF.

V and J are TRBV11-2 and TRBJ1-1; 8 bases map to TRBD1. The CDR3 loop spans 15 amino acids. The germline CDR1 and CDR2 sequences are SGHAT and FQNNGV. Losses at the gene ends were 1 base for V and 4 bases for J; bases not matched to a gene: 5. The CDR3 spells CASSLGPGGGTEAFF. CDR3 DNA: TGTGCCAGCAGCTTAGGTCCAGGGGGCGGCACTGAAGCTTTCTTT.

V is TRBV12-3 or TRBV12-4 and J is TRBJ1-3; the D gene is possibly TRBD1 (6 bases). Trimming pared 5 bases from V and 4 bases from J, leaving 15 bases between. The CDR3 extends over 15 amino acids. The CDR3 sequence: CASSPTGIAGNTIYF. In DNA form, the CDR3 reads TGTGCCAGCAGTCCCACAGGGATCGCCGGAAACACCATATATTTT.

This clonotype was detected ten times or more. The chain employs TRBV2 and TRBJ2-1; D possibly corresponds to TRBD2 (6 bases). CDR3 length equals 15 residues. Germline V lookup: CDR1 SNHLY, CDR2 FYNNEI. Trimming shortened V by 10 bases and J by 0 bases, and 16 bases separated the two germline ends. In DNA, the CDR3 is TGTGCCATCTTTAGCGGAGCGAGCTCCTACAATGAGCAGTTCTTC. Protein sequence: CAIFSGASSYNEQFF. Drawing the rest from reference TRBV2 and TRBJ2-1, the complete variable domain is EPEVTQTPSHQVTQMGQEVILRCVPISNHLYFYWYRQILGQKVEFLVSFYNNEISEKSEIFDDQFSVERPDGSNFTLKIRSTKLEDSAMYFCAIFSGASSYNEQFFGPGTRLTVL.

The CDR3 sequence is CASGPGTGVEQYF. DNA for the CDR3: TGTGCCAGCGGGCCCGGGACAGGGGTCGAGCAGTACTTC. V is TRBV6-2 or TRBV6-3 and J is TRBJ2-7, with 10 nucleotides matching TRBD1. The CDR3 runs 13 residues. Germline CDR1 and CDR2: MNHEY and SVGEGT. Unmatched junction bases numbered 7, after V lost 8 bases and J lost 6 bases.

This clonotype was seen repeatedly, ten times or more. This chain joins TRBV27 and TRBJ1-2, with 9 bases matching TRBD1. Trimming at V came to 7 bases and at J to 4 bases, leaving 10 bases not matched to a gene. CDR3 length: 15 residues. Germline V gives CDR1 MNHEY, CDR2 SMNVEV (reference sequence). Written as DNA, the CDR3 is TGTGCCAGCACCGGGCTACAGGGGGCAAGCTATGGCTACACCTTC. Protein: CASTGLQGASYGYTF.

There are many counts of this clonotype. The CDR3 region has the DNA TGCAGCGTTCATCAGGGGCGACAGGACAAACCCTCTGGAAACACCATATATTTT. It specifies CSVHQGRQDKPSGNTIYF. The genes are TRBV29-1 and TRBJ1-3, with D possibly TRBD1 on 6 matching bases. The CDR3 contains 18 residues. Germline V gene sequence: CDR1 SQVTM, CDR2 ANQGSEA. V was pared by 5 bases and J by 0 bases, with 23 bases between.

The rearrangement joins TRBV29-1 to TRBJ1-1; TRBD1 is a possible D gene (5 bases). The V gene lost 6 bases and the J gene lost 1 base, with 12 bases spanning the gap. Germline V CDR1 and CDR2: SQVTM, ANQGSEA. The CDR3 contains 13 residues. The CDR3 DNA follows: TGCAGCGTCGACGGACACCCGAACACTGAAGCTTTCTTT. The encoded protein is CSVDGHPNTEAFF.

The chain uses TRBV28 and TRBJ2-5, with unresolved D. CDR1 is MDHEN and CDR2 is SYDVKM in the germline V gene. V shed 1 base and J shed 5 bases, with 11 bases lying between them. The CDR3 loop spans 14 amino acids. As DNA, the CDR3 is TGTGCCAGCAGTTTATTCACCCATGGGGAGACCCAGTACTTC. This codes for CASSLFTHGETQYF.

This clonotype has a count of ten or more. V is TRBV20-1 and J is TRBJ2-5; D is possibly TRBD2 (5 bases). V lost 8 bases and J 1 base, leaving 11 bases between the germline ends. CDR1 DFQATT and CDR2 SNEGSKA come from the germline V gene (reference sequence). This CDR3 has 12 residues. This chain's CDR3 is CSRSVLQETQYF. Here the CDR3 DNA reads TGCAGTCGTAGCGTGCTCCAAGAGACCCAGTACTTC.

The rearrangement uses TRBV6-1 and TRBJ1-2, with 8 bases matching TRBD1. The J segment lost 6 bases and the V segment lost 0 bases, leaving 6 bases of the junction unmatched. Germline V CDR1 and CDR2: MNHNS, SASEGT. CDR3 length: 15 residues. The CDR3 loop reads CASSEARTGLDGYTF. The CDR3 bases are TGTGCCAGCAGTGAAGCTCGGACAGGGCTGGATGGCTACACCTTC.

This clonotype showed up many times. J is TRBJ1-5 and V is TRBV6-5; D call uncertain. The germline V gene has CDR1 MNHEY and CDR2 SVGAGI. Between the trimmed V and J ends, which lost 2 bases and 5 bases, there was a span of 7 bases. This CDR3 region has 13 residues. For the CDR3, the DNA is TGTGCCAGCAGTTACCGTGGGGATCAGCCCCAGCATTTT. Its protein product is CASSYRGDQPQHF.

This clonotype was seen at least ten times. The chain recombines TRBV9 with TRBJ2-7; 8 nucleotides line up with TRBD2. The V gene's germline CDR1 is SGDLS and CDR2 YYNGEE. The CDR3 is 15 amino acids. Trimming removed 0 bases from V and 3 bases from J; junction bases left unmatched: 5. The CDR3: CASSVVSGSIYEQYF. The CDR3 nucleotides are TGTGCCAGCAGCGTAGTAAGCGGGAGTATCTACGAGCAGTACTTC.

The sample holds many counts of this clonotype. The chain combines TRBV19 with TRBJ2-1; a weak D match, TRBD2 (6 bases). Germline V CDR1 and CDR2: LNHDA, SQIVND (reference sequence). V was shortened by 5 bases and J by 0 bases, with 17 bases between the two germline ends. CDR3 length: 17 amino acids. The CDR3 region has the DNA TGTGCCAGTAGTGTTTCGGCGGGACTGATCTCCTACAATGAGCAGTTCTTC. It translates to CASSVSAGLISYNEQFF.

This clonotype was found many times. The chain joins TRBV12-3 or TRBV12-4 to TRBJ1-1; 11 positions agree with TRBD1. The J segment lost 3 bases and the V segment lost 5 bases, leaving 8 bases of the junction unmatched. The CDR3 runs 16 residues. CDR3 coding DNA: TGTGCCAGCAGTCGAGGGACAGGGGGTTTTGACACTGAAGCTTTCTTT. This encodes CASSRGTGGFDTEAFF.

The V gene is TRBV15, the J gene TRBJ2-3; 12 bases agree with TRBD1. The CDR3 has 16 amino acids. V was clipped by 4 bases and J by 3 bases; unmatched bases: 5. Germline V lookup: CDR1 LNHNV, CDR2 YYDKDF (reference sequence). The CDR3 reads CATSIGTGGKTDTQYF. In DNA form, the CDR3 reads TGTGCCACCAGCATAGGGACAGGGGGCAAAACAGATACGCAGTATTTT.

The chain uses TRBV6-1 and TRBJ1-2; D call uncertain. Germline V lookup: CDR1 MNHNS, CDR2 SASEGT. CDR3 length: 14 amino acids. The V end was cut by 7 bases, the J end by 3 bases, with 15 bases between. The DNA of the CDR3 is TGTGCCAGCACGCCGGCAGCTCGAGACTATGGCTACACCTTC. As protein: CASTPAARDYGYTF.

This rearrangement joins TRBV30 to TRBJ2-2; TRBD2 aligns across 10 bases. V shed 5 bases and J 6 bases; nucleotides not matched to a gene: 6. Germline V gene sequence: CDR1 GTSNPN, CDR2 SVGIG (reference sequence). The CDR3 totals 14 residues. The CDR3 nucleotides are TGTGCCTGGTCGACTAGCGGGTACTCCGGGGAGCTGTTTTTT. Protein: CAWSTSGYSGELFF.

This clonotype showed up many times. This chain links TRBV10-3 with TRBJ2-7; D unclear. Trimming cost V 3 bases and J 2 bases, with 11 bases left between them. The germline gives CDR1 ENHRY, CDR2 SYGVKD. The CDR3 consists of 14 residues. CDR3 DNA sequence: TGTGCCATCAGTGAAGGGCAGGAAACCTACGAGCAGTACTTC. Encoded protein: CAISEGQETYEQYF.

This clonotype occurred many times. This chain uses TRBV25-1 with TRBJ2-6; TRBD1 is a possible D gene (5 bases). This CDR3 has 17 residues. Germline CDR1 is MGHDK and CDR2 is SYGVNS. Trimming shortened V by 0 bases and J by 0 bases, and 9 bases separated the two germline ends. The CDR3 spells CASSEYVGVSGANVLTF. The CDR3 region has the DNA TGTGCCAGCAGTGAATATGTAGGGGTCTCTGGGGCCAACGTCCTGACTTTC.

This clonotype appeared many times. The rearrangement uses TRBV2 and TRBJ2-5; tentatively, D is TRBD1 or TRBD2 (6 bases each). Trimming pared 7 bases from V and 2 bases from J, leaving 11 bases between. Germline loops: CDR1 SNHLY, CDR2 FYNNEI. This CDR3 spans 13 amino acids. The CDR3 coding sequence is TGTGCCAGCAAGGGGGACTTTCAAGAGACCCAGTACTTC. Protein sequence: CASKGDFQETQYF.

The gene calls are TRBV7-8 and TRBJ2-7; TRBD1 matches 9 bases. This CDR3 region has 14 residues. Germline V gene lookup returns CDR1 SGHVS and CDR2 FQNEAQ. J was trimmed by 5 bases and V by 10 bases; bases with no gene match: 12. The CDR3: CATFKDRGVNEQYF. In nucleotides, the CDR3 is TGTGCCACGTTCAAAGACAGGGGGGTTAACGAGCAGTACTTC.

This clonotype appeared many times. The chain carries TRBV7-8 and TRBJ1-5; perhaps TRBD1 as D (6 bases). This CDR3 spans 16 amino acids. Germline CDR1 reads SGHVS; CDR2 reads FQNEAQ. Between the trimmed V and J ends, which lost 1 base and 9 bases, there was a span of 19 bases. CDR3 loop: CASSLGAQGMIAPQHF. CDR3 nucleotide sequence: TGTGCCAGCAGCTTAGGGGCCCAGGGGATGATCGCGCCCCAGCATTTT.

This clonotype appeared a single time. V gene TRBV28 combines with J gene TRBJ1-1, with no clear D. The CDR3 totals 15 residues. CDR1 MDHEN and CDR2 SYDVKM come from the germline V gene. The ends were cut back, 1 base at V and 4 bases at J, with 13 bases in the middle. The CDR3 spells CASSLLGRPGTEAFF. The CDR3 DNA is TGTGCCAGCAGTTTATTGGGGAGGCCCGGCACTGAAGCTTTCTTT.

This chain joins TRBV28 and TRBJ1-3, with D unresolved. V dropped 6 bases and J dropped 1 base, with 13 bases sitting between them. CDR3 size: 15 residues. Germline values: CDR1 MDHEN, CDR2 SYDVKM. The CDR3 DNA reads as TGTGCCAGCAGGACGACCCTCCTTTCTGGAAACACCATATATTTT. It is translated as CASRTTLLSGNTIYF.

V gene TRBV27 combines with J gene TRBJ1-2; D is ambiguous. V lost 6 bases, J lost 4 bases, and 12 bases lay in between. From germline, CDR1 is MNHEY and CDR2 SMNVEV (reference sequence). This CDR3 comprises 13 residues. CDR3 amino acids: CASRPSSSYGYTF. The CDR3 DNA reads as TGTGCCAGCAGACCCTCCTCGAGCTATGGCTACACCTTC.

This clonotype appeared many times. V and J are TRBV12-3 or TRBV12-4 and TRBJ2-7; D gene uncertain. The CDR3 totals 12 residues. Trimming cost V 0 bases and J 5 bases, with 5 bases left between them. The CDR3 DNA reads TGTGCCAGCAGTTTAGCGGTTCACGAGCAGTACTTC. Protein product: CASSLAVHEQYF.